This note documents a single T cell receptor beta chain sequence. Germline V gene lookup returns CDR1 MNHEY and CDR2 SVGAGI. V lost 0 bases to trimming and J lost 0 bases, with 12 bases between them. This CDR3 spans 16 amino acids. Original handling: Counts of nucleated cells, estimated from reference gene primer amplification, were obtained. The table came from immunoSEQ multiplex PCR; TCRdb's copy has only in-frame clones and leaves some out. The V and J calls and clone size are taken from that table; D and trimming were inferred from the DNA. The sample yields fewer than 350,000 clones, 75% to 90% seen once. Participants, about 18 to 89 years old, spanned under 25 US areas. Cohort 3 donors counted as recovered after two negative PCRs, clearance, or resolved symptoms. The sample comes from a study of blood T cell repertoires in COVID-19. Study-level information: There were acute and convalescent COVID-19 samples, and they came from the United States, Italy and Spain.

Sequencing was carried out using PBMCs or T cells enriched from blood (not recorded which). This TCR was recovered from a woman in her 40s who had recovered from COVID-19. The V call is TRBV6-5, the J call TRBJ2-7; TRBD1 is a possible D gene (6 bases). CDR3 DNA: TGTGCCAGCAGTTACTCGCCAGGGGCCAGCTCCTACGAGCAGTACTTC. Amino acids: CASSYSPGASSYEQYF.